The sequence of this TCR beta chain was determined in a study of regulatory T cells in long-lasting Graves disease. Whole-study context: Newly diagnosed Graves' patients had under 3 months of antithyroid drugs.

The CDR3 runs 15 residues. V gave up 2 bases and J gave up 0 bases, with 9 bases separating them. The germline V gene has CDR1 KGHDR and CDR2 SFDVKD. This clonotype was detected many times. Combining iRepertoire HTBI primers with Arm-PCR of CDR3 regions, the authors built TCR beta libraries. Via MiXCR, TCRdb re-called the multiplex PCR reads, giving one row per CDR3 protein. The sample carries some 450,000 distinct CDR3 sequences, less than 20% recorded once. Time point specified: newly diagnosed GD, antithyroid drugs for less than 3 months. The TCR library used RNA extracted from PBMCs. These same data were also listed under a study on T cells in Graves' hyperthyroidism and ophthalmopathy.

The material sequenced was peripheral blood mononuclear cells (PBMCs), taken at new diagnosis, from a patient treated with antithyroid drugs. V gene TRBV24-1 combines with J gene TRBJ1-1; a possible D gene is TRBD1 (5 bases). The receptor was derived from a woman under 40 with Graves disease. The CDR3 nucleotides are TGTGCCACCAGTGATTCAGGGCGCATGAACACTGAAGCTTTCTTT. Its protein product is CATSDSGRMNTEAFF.